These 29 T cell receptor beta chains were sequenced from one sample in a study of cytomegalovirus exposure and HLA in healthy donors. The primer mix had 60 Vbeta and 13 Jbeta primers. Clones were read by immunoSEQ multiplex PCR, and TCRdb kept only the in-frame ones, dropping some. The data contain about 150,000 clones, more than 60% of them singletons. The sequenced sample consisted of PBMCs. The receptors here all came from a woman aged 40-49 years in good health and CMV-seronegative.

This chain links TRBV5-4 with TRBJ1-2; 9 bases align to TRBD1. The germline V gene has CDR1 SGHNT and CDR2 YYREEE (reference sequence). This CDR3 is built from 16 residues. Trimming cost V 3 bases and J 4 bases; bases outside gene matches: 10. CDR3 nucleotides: TGTGCCAGCAGCTCCGGACAGGGGAAGGTTGCCTATGGCTACACCTTC. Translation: CASSSGQGKVAYGYTF.

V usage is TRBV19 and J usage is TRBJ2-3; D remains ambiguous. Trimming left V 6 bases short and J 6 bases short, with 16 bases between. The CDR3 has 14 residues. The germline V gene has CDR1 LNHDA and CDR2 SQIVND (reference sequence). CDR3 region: CASRLGELLDTQYF. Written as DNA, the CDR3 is TGTGCCAGTAGGCTAGGTGAACTCTTGGATACGCAGTATTTT.

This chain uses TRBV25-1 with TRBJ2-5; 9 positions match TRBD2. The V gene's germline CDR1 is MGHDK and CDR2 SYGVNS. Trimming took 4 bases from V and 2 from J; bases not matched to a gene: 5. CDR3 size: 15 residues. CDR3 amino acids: CASSVRLAGQETQYF. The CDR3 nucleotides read TGTGCCAGCAGTGTACGTCTAGCGGGGCAAGAGACCCAGTACTTC.

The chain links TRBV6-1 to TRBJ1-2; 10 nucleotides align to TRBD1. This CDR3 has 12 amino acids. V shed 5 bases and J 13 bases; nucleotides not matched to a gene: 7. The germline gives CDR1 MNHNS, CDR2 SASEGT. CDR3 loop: CASSPGTGVVTF. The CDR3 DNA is TGTGCCAGCAGTCCTGGGACAGGGGTCGTCACCTTC.

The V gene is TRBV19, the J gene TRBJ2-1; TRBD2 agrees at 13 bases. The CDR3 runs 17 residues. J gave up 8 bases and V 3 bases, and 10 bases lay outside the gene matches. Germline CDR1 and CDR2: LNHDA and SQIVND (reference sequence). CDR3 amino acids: CASSIRAGTSGMYEQFF. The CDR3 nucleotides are TGTGCCAGTAGTATTAGGGCTGGGACTAGCGGGATGTATGAGCAGTTCTTC.

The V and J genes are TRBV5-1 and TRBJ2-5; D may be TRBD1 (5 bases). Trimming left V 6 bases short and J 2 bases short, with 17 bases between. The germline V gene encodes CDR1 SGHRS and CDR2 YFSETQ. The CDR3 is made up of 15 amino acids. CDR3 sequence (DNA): TGCGCCAGCAACCTCAGGGTCTCAGGACAAGAGACCCAGTACTTC. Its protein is CASNLRVSGQETQYF.

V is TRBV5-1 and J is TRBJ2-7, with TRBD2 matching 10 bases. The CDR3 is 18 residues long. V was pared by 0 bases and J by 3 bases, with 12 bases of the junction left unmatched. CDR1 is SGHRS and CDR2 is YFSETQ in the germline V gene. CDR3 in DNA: TGCGCCAGCAGCTTGGCCCGGCTAGCGGGAGTAGAACTCTACGAGCAGTACTTC. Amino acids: CASSLARLAGVELYEQYF.

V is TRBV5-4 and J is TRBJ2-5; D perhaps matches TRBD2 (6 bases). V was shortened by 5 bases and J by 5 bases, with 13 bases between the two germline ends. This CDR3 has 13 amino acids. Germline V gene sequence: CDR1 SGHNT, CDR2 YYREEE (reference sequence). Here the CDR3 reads CASRPGTQETQYF. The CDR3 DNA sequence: TGTGCCAGCAGACCGGGGACTCAGGAGACCCAGTACTTC.

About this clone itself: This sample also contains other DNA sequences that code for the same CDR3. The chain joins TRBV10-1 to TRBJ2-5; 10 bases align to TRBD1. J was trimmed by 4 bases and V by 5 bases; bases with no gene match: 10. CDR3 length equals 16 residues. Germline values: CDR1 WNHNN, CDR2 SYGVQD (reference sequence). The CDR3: CASSSSGQGEGETQYF. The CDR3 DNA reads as TGCGCCAGCAGTTCCTCAGGACAGGGGGAGGGAGAGACCCAGTACTTC.

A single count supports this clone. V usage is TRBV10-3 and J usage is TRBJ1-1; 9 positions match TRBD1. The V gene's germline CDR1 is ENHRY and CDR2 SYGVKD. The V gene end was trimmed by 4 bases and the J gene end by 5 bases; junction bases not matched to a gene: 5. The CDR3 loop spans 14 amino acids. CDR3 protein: CAISGGTGWTEAFF. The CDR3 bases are TGTGCCATCAGTGGCGGGACAGGGTGGACTGAAGCTTTCTTT.

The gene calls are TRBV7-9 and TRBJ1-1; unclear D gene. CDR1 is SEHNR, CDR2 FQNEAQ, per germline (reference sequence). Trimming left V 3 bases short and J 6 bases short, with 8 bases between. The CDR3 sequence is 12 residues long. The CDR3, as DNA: TGTGCCAGCAGCTTCCTCCCGGCTGAAGCTTTCTTT. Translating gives CASSFLPAEAFF.

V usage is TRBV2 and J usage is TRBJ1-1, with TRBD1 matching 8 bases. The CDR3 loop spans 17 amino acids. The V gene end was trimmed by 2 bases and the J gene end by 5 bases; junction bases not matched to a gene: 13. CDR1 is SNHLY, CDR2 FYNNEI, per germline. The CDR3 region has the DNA TGTGCCAGCAGTGAATTTGCTGGCAGGGGGCAGGATACTGAAGCTTTCTTT. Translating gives CASSEFAGRGQDTEAFF. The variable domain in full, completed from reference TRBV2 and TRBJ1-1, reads EPEVTQTPSHQVTQMGQEVILRCVPISNHLYFYWYRQILGQKVEFLVSFYNNEISEKSEIFDDQFSVERPDGSNFTLKIRSTKLEDSAMYFCASSEFAGRGQDTEAFFGQGTRLTVV.

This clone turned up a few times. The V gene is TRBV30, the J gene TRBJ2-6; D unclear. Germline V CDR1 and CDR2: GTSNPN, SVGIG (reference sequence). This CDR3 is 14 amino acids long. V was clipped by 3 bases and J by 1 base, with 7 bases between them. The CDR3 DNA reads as TGTGCCTGGAGCCCGTCTTCTGGGGCCAACGTCCTGACTTTC. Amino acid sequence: CAWSPSSGANVLTF.

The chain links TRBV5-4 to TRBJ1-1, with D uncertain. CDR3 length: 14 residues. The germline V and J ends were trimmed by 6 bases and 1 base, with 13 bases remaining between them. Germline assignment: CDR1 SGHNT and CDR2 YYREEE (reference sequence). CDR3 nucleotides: TGTGCCAGCACCCTTGGCGGCAGGAACACTGAAGCTTTCTTT. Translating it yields CASTLGGRNTEAFF. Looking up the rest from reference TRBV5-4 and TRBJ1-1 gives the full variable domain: ETGVTQSPTHLIKTRGQQVTLRCSSQSGHNTVSWYQQALGQGPQFIFQYYREEENGRGNFPPRFSGLQFPNYSSELNVNALELDDSALYLCASTLGGRNTEAFFGQGTRLTVV.

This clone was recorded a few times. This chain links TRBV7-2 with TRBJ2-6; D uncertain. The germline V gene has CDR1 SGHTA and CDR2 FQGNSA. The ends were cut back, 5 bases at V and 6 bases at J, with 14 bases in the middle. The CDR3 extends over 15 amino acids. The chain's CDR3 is CASSASPLEANVLTF. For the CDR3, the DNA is TGTGCCAGCAGCGCAAGCCCTCTTGAGGCCAACGTCCTGACTTTC. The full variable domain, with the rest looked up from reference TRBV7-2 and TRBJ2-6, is GAGVSQSPSNKVTEKGKDVELRCDPISGHTALYWYRQSLGQGLEFLIYFQGNSAPDKSGLPSDRFSAERTGGSVSTLTIQRTQQEDSAVYLCASSASPLEANVLTFGAGSRLTVL.

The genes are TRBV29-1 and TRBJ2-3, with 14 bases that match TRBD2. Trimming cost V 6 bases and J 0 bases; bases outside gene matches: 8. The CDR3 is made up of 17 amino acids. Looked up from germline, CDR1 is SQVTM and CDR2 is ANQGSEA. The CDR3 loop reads CSVATSGRAYSTDTQYF. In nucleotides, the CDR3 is TGCAGCGTGGCGACTAGCGGGAGGGCCTATAGCACAGATACGCAGTATTTT.

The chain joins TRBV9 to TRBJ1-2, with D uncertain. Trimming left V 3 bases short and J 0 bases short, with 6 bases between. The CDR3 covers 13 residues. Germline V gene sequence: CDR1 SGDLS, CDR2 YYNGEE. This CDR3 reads CASSEIANYGYTF. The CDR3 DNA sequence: TGTGCCAGCAGCGAGATAGCTAACTATGGCTACACCTTC.

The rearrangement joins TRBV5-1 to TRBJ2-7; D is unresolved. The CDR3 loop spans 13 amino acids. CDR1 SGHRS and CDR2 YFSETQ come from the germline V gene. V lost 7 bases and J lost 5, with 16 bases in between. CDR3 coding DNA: TGCGCCAGCCGTCTGGGCTCCGCCGACGAGCAGTACTTC. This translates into CASRLGSADEQYF.

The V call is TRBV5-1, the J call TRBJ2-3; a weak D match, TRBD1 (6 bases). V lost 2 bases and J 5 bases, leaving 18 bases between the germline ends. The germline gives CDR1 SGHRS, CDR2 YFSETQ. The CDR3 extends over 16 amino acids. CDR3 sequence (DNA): TGCGCCAGCAGCTTCAACCGACAGGCGACCGGAGATACGCAGTATTTT. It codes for CASSFNRQATGDTQYF.

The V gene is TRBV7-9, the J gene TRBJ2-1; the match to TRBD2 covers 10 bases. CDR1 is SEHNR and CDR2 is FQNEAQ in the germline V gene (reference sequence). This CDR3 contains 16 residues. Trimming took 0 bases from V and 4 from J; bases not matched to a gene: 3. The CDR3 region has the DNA TGTGCCAGCAGCTTAGCGCTAGCGGGAGAATACAATGAGCAGTTCTTC. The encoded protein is CASSLALAGEYNEQFF.

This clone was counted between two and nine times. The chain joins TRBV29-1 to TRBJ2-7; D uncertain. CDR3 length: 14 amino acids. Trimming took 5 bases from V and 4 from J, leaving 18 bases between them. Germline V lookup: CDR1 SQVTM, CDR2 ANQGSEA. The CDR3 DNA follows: TGCAGCGTTCTCCGAGAACCCCCAATGTACGAGCAGTACTTC. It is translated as CSVLREPPMYEQYF.

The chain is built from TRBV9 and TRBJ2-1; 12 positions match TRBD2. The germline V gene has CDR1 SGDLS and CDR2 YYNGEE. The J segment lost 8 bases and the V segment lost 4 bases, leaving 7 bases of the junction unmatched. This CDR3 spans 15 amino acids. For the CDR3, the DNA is TGTGCCAGCAGCCTGACTAGCGGGAGTATTGATGAGCAGTTCTTC. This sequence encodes CASSLTSGSIDEQFF. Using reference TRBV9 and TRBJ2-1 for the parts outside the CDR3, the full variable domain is DSGVTQTPKHLITATGQRVTLRCSPRSGDLSVYWYQQSLDQGLQFLIQYYNGEERAKGNILERFSAQQFPDLHSELNLSSLELGDSALYFCASSLTSGSIDEQFFGPGTRLTVL.

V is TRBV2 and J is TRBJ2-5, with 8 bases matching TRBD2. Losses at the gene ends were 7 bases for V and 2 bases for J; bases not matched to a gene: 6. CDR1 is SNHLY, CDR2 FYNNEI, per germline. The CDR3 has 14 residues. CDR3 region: CASKRTSNQETQYF. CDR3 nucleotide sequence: TGTGCCAGCAAACGGACTAGCAATCAAGAGACCCAGTACTTC.

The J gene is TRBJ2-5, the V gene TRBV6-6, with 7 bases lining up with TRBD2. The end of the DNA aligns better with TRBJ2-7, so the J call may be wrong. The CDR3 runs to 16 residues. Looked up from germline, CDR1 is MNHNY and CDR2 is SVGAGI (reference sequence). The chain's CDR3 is CASSYSSGTTSYEQYF. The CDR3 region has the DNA TGTGCCAGCAGTTACTCGAGCGGGACCACCTCCTACGAGCAGTACTTC.

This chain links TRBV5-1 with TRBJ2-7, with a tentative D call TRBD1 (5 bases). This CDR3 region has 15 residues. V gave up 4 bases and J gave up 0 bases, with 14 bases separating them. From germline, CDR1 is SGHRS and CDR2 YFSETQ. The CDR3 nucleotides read TGCGCCAGCAGCCCCACAAGGGGAATCTCCTACGAGCAGTACTTC. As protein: CASSPTRGISYEQYF.

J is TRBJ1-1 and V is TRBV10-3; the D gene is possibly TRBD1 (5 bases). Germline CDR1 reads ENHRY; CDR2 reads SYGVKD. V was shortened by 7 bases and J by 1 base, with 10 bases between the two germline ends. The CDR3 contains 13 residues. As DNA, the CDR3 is TGTGCCATCACCACAGGCACGAACACTGAAGCTTTCTTT. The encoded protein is CAITTGTNTEAFF.

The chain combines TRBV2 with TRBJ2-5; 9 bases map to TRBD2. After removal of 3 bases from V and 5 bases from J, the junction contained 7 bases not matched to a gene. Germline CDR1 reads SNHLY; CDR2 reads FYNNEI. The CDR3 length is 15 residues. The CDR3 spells CASSDLAGGVETQYF. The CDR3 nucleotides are TGTGCCAGCAGTGATCTCGCGGGAGGGGTCGAGACCCAGTACTTC.

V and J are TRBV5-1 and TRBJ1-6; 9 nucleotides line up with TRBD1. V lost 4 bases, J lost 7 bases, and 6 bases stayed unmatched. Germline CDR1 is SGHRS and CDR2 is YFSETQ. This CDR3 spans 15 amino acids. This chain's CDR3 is CASSPGGTGNSPLHF. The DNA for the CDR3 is TGCGCCAGCAGCCCCGGCGGGACAGGGAATTCACCCCTCCACTTT.

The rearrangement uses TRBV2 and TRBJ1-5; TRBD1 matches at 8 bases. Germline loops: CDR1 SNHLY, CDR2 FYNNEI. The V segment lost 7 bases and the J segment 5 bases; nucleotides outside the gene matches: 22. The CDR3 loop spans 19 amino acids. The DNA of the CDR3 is TGTGCCAGCACCCGGAGGACAGGGTATTCCGGGGGACGGGATCAGCCCCAGCATTTT. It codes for CASTRRTGYSGGRDQPQHF. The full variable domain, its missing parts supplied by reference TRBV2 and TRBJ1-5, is EPEVTQTPSHQVTQMGQEVILRCVPISNHLYFYWYRQILGQKVEFLVSFYNNEISEKSEIFDDQFSVERPDGSNFTLKIRSTKLEDSAMYFCASTRRTGYSGGRDQPQHFGDGTRLSIL.